The clone carrying this T cell receptor (beta chain) was recorded once. This entry belongs to a study of blood T cell repertoires in COVID-19. About the research overall: Material from acute and convalescent COVID-19 was sourced from the United States, Italy and Spain.

Trimming at V came to 4 bases and at J to 1 base, leaving 7 bases not matched to a gene. The CDR3 spans 16 residues. Germline V gene data show CDR1 as SGHNT and CDR2 as YYREEE (reference sequence). Study processing details: Amplified reference gene primers provided the basis for estimating nucleated cell counts. Repertoires were generated with immunoSEQ multiplex PCR, while TCRdb's copy carries only in-frame clones and drops some. D and trimming were read from the DNA, whereas the V and J calls and clone size are those reported in that table. The sample contains roughly 90,000 clones, over 70% of which appear only once.

Source material: peripheral blood. This clonotype originated in a human donor in a cohort sampled during active COVID-19. The rearrangement uses TRBV5-4 and TRBJ2-7; TRBD2 matches at 11 bases. CDR3 protein: CASSIGLAGPSYEQYF. The CDR3 DNA sequence: TGTGCCAGCAGCATTGGACTAGCGGGTCCATCCTACGAGCAGTACTTC.